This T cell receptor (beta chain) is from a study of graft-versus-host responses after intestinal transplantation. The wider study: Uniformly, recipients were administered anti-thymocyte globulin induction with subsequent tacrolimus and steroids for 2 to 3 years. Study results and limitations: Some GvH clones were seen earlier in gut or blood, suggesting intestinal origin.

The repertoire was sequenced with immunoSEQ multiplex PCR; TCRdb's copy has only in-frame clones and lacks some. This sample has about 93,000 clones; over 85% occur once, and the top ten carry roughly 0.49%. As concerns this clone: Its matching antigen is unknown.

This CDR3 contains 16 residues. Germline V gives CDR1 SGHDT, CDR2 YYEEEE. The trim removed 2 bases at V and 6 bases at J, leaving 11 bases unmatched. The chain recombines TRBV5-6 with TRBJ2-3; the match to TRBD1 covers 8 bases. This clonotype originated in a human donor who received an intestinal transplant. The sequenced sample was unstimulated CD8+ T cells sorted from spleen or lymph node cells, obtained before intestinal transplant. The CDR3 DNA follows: TGTGCCAGCAGCTTATATCGCAGGGGGCAGGGGGATACGCAGTATTTT. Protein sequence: CASSLYRRGQGDTQYF. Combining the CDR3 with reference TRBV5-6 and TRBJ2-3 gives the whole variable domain DAGVTQSPTHLIKTRGQQVTLRCSPKSGHDTVSWYQQALGQGPQFIFQYYEEEERQRGNFPDRFSGHQFPNYSSELNVNALLLGDSALYLCASSLYRRGQGDTQYFGPGTRLTVL.